What follows are 20 T cell receptor beta chains derived from one specimen sequenced in a study of blood T cell repertoires in COVID-19 (dated by TCRdb to the early 2020s). The method was the immunoSEQ multiplex PCR assay. The source is immuneACCESS, and TCRdb retained only in-frame sequences with V and J called. Part of the clones is not carried over; for the studies checked, unresolved V genes explain less than half of this, and the remainder is unexplained. The sample yields over 20,000 clones; around 89% were counted once. Jointly, the top ten make up approximately 17% of the sample. Sequences were obtained from peripheral blood. The receptors were sampled from a man between 65 and 85 years old with active COVID-19.

The gene calls are TRBV7-9 and TRBJ1-3; 8 bases are a match to TRBD1. This CDR3 comprises 14 residues. Germline values: CDR1 SEHNR, CDR2 FQNEAQ (reference sequence). With 2 bases clipped from V and 5 bases from J, the junction kept 2 bases outside the gene matches. As DNA, the CDR3 is TGTGCCAGCAGCTTACGGACAGGGCGAAACACCATATATTTT. As protein: CASSLRTGRNTIYF. The variable domain in full, with the rest retrieved from reference TRBV7-9 and TRBJ1-3, is DTGVSQNPRHKITKRGQNVTFRCDPISEHNRLYWYRQTLGQGPEFLTYFQNEAQLEKSRLLSDRFSAERPKGSFSTLEIQRTEQGDSAMYLCASSLRTGRNTIYFGEGSWLTVV.

This clone appeared a single time. The chain is built from TRBV29-1 and TRBJ1-1, with D perhaps TRBD1 (6 bases). CDR1 and CDR2 from the germline V gene are SQVTM and ANQGSEA. V was cut by 7 bases and J by 1 base, with 13 bases left in between. This CDR3 contains 13 residues. The CDR3 loop reads CSANRATNTEAFF. In DNA, the CDR3 is TGCAGCGCCAACAGGGCCACGAACACTGAAGCTTTCTTT.

The V gene is TRBV29-1, the J gene TRBJ2-1; 8 nucleotides agree with TRBD2. The V gene end was trimmed by 3 bases and the J gene end by 1 base; junction bases not matched to a gene: 8. Germline V gene data show CDR1 as SQVTM and CDR2 as ANQGSEA. CDR3 size: 16 residues. For the CDR3, the DNA is TGCAGCGTTGATGGATCGGGAGGGAGTTCCTACAATGAGCAGTTCTTC. Residues: CSVDGSGGSSYNEQFF.

The rearrangement links TRBV29-1 to TRBJ2-3; 10 bases line up with TRBD2. This CDR3 spans 13 amino acids. CDR1 and CDR2 (germline): SQVTM, ANQGSEA. With V trimmed by 7 bases and J by 4 bases, 5 bases remained unmatched. This CDR3 reads CSEQREGSDTQYF. The CDR3, as DNA: TGCAGCGAACAGCGGGAGGGCTCAGATACGCAGTATTTT.

The chain carries TRBV30 and TRBJ1-3, with TRBD1 matching 9 bases. The germline V gene encodes CDR1 GTSNPN and CDR2 SVGIG (reference sequence). With 6 bases clipped from V and 2 bases from J, the junction kept 14 bases outside the gene matches. The length of the CDR3 is 17 residues. CDR3 protein: CACHPGQGPKAGNTIYF. The CDR3 nucleotides are TGTGCCTGCCACCCGGGACAGGGACCCAAAGCTGGAAACACCATATATTTT. Filled out from reference TRBV30 and TRBJ1-3, the complete variable domain reads SQTIHQWPATLVQPVGSPLSLECTVEGTSNPNLYWYRQAAGRGLQLLFYSVGIGQISSEVPQNLSASRPQDRQFILSSKKLLLSDSGFYLCACHPGQGPKAGNTIYFGEGSWLTVV.

The chain employs TRBV14 and TRBJ1-3, with D perhaps TRBD1 (5 bases). This CDR3 has 16 residues. V lost 0 bases and J 2 bases, leaving 11 bases between the germline ends. CDR1 and CDR2 (germline): SGHDN, FVKESK. The CDR3 region has the DNA TGTGCCAGCAGCCAAGATGGGGCGCGCACTGGAAACACCATATATTTT. It codes for CASSQDGARTGNTIYF.

The chain couples TRBV19 to TRBJ2-1; TRBD2 matches at 12 bases. Germline-derived CDR1 and CDR2 are LNHDA and SQIVND (reference sequence). V lost 5 bases and J lost 7; bases outside the gene matches: 3. The CDR3 sequence is 14 residues long. As DNA, the CDR3 is TGTGCCAGTAGTTTTCTAGCGGGAGGGAATGAGCAGTTCTTC. Residues: CASSFLAGGNEQFF.

The chain joins TRBV19 to TRBJ2-3; TRBD2 matches at 8 bases. Per the germline V gene, CDR1 is LNHDA and CDR2 is SQIVND (reference sequence). The CDR3 sequence is 14 residues long. With V trimmed by 5 bases and J by 4 bases, 5 bases remained unmatched. Here the CDR3 reads CASSPGGPPDTQYF. The DNA of the CDR3 is TGTGCCAGTAGTCCGGGGGGGCCTCCAGATACGCAGTATTTT.

This chain uses TRBV15 with TRBJ1-2, with D possibly matching TRBD1 (5 bases). CDR1 is LNHNV and CDR2 is YYDKDF in the germline V gene (reference sequence). The CDR3 covers 15 residues. Between the trimmed V and J ends, which lost 2 bases and 2 bases, there was a span of 12 bases. CDR3 sequence reads: CATSRSPTENYGYTF. CDR3 coding DNA: TGTGCCACCAGCAGATCGCCGACAGAAAACTATGGCTACACCTTC.

This chain links TRBV19 with TRBJ1-2; 10 bases match TRBD1. J gave up 3 bases and V 5 bases, and 3 bases lay outside the gene matches. Germline-derived CDR1 and CDR2 are LNHDA and SQIVND (reference sequence). The CDR3 is made up of 14 amino acids. As DNA, the CDR3 is TGTGCCAGTAGTCTCGGGACAGGGGACTATGGCTACACCTTC. Its translation: CASSLGTGDYGYTF.

The V gene is TRBV3-1 (or the pseudogene TRBV3-2), the J gene TRBJ1-1; D gene unclear. The length of the CDR3 is 15 residues. Deletions cut 1 base from V and 4 bases from J, with 13 bases between. Germline V CDR1 and CDR2: LGHDT, YNNKEL (reference sequence). The CDR3 DNA reads TGTGCCAGCAGCCAAGCGGCATCGCGAGGCACTGAAGCTTTCTTT. It specifies CASSQAASRGTEAFF.

This clone is labeled medium-sized. V is TRBV11-2 and J is TRBJ2-7; the D gene is possibly TRBD1 (6 bases). Germline CDR1 is SGHAT and CDR2 is FQNNGV. The CDR3 extends over 11 amino acids. The V and J ends lost 4 bases and 6 bases respectively, with 7 bases between them. CDR3 nucleotide sequence: TGTGCCAGCAGCTCAGGGGTCGAGCAGTACTTC. This codes for CASSSGVEQYF. The whole variable domain, remainder taken from reference TRBV11-2 and TRBJ2-7, is EAGVAQSPRYKIIEKRQSVAFWCNPISGHATLYWYQQILGQGPKLLIQFQNNGVVDDSQLPKDRFSAERLKGVDSTLKIQPAKLEDSAVYLCASSSGVEQYFGPGTRLTVT.

This chain connects TRBV9 to TRBJ2-1, with 8 bases aligning to TRBD2. This CDR3 region has 15 residues. Germline CDR1 SGDLS, CDR2 YYNGEE. V lost 0 bases and J lost 6; bases outside the gene matches: 5. CDR3 nucleotides: TGTGCCAGCAGCGTAGTAGCGGGGTTGGGCAATGAGCAGTTCTTC. It specifies CASSVVAGLGNEQFF.

The rearrangement links TRBV11-2 to TRBJ1-2; no clear D gene. CDR1 SGHAT and CDR2 FQNNGV come from the germline V gene. This CDR3 region has 18 residues. V was pared by 0 bases and J by 6 bases, with 23 bases between. The CDR3 nucleotides are TGTGCCAGCAGCTTAGATCGCGGGTCGGGGAAGCAGTCAAATGGCTACACCTTC. Amino acid sequence: CASSLDRGSGKQSNGYTF.

The chain carries TRBV14 and TRBJ2-3; 9 bases match TRBD1. In germline, CDR1 is SGHDN, CDR2 FVKESK. Losses at the gene ends were 0 bases for V and 2 bases for J; bases not matched to a gene: 3. CDR3 length: 16 amino acids. This chain's CDR3 is CASSQDTGGLTDTQYF. CDR3 in DNA: TGTGCCAGCAGCCAAGACACAGGGGGCCTCACAGATACGCAGTATTTT.

The chain employs TRBV7-9 and TRBJ2-3, with D possibly matching TRBD2 (5 bases). Germline CDR1 reads SEHNR; CDR2 reads FQNEAQ (reference sequence). Trimming took 3 bases from V and 0 from J, leaving 10 bases between them. This CDR3 spans 15 amino acids. In DNA, the CDR3 is TGTGCCAGCAGCTTCCTAGCCCCGAGCACAGATACGCAGTATTTT. It codes for CASSFLAPSTDTQYF.

The chain combines TRBV19 with TRBJ2-7, with unresolved D. The CDR3 runs to 13 residues. In germline, CDR1 is LNHDA, CDR2 SQIVND (reference sequence). Between the trimmed V and J ends, which lost 5 bases and 3 bases, there was a span of 11 bases. CDR3: CASSPRPLYEQYF. The CDR3 DNA is TGTGCCAGTAGTCCTAGACCCCTCTACGAGCAGTACTTC.

The V gene is TRBV4-2, the J gene TRBJ1-2; TRBD1 matches 7 bases. With V trimmed by 6 bases and J by 1 base, 2 bases remained unmatched. Germline lookup yields CDR1 LGHNA and CDR2 YNFKEQ. This CDR3 region has 13 residues. The DNA of the CDR3 is TGTGCCAGCAGTACAGGGGTTAACTATGGCTACACCTTC. Encoded protein: CASSTGVNYGYTF.

Details on this clone: One junction end disagrees with the germline gene, perhaps due to a read error. The rearrangement uses TRBV6-5 and TRBJ1-3, with 9 positions matching TRBD1. The germline V gene encodes CDR1 MNHEY and CDR2 SVGAGI. The CDR3 covers 16 residues. In DNA, the CDR3 is TGTGCCAGCAGTTACACTCCGGGACAGGGTGGAGACACCATATATTTT. Translated: CASSYTPGQGGDTIYF.

This chain uses TRBV5-1 with TRBJ2-5; 9 positions match TRBD2. V shed 4 bases and J 3 bases; nucleotides not matched to a gene: 10. This CDR3 is built from 16 residues. The germline gives CDR1 SGHRS, CDR2 YFSETQ. The CDR3 DNA follows: TGCGCCAGCAGCCGAGGGACTAGCAGCCAAAAAGAGACCCAGTACTTC. Its translation is CASSRGTSSQKETQYF. The whole variable domain, filled in from reference TRBV5-1 and TRBJ2-5, reads KAGVTQTPRYLIKTRGQQVTLSCSPISGHRSVSWYQQTPGQGLQFLFEYFSETQRNKGNFPGRFSGRQFSNSRSEMNVSTLELGDSALYLCASSRGTSSQKETQYFGPGTRLLVL.